This TCR beta chain originates from a study of T cells after yellow fever vaccination. With 8 bases removed from V and 10 bases from J, the gap between germline ends came to 14 bases. CDR3 length equals 11 residues. Using its own MiXCR run on the 5' RACE reads, TCRdb lists one record per CDR3 protein. The sample has about 330,000 distinct CDR3 sequences, around 6.8% seen once. Findings and limits, study-wide: Among primary-vaccination clones, most reappeared after the booster, at 95% to 96% for CD4 and approximately 90% for CD8.

This clonotype was seen only a few times. Its antigen is still unknown. This chain uses TRBV12-3 or TRBV12-4 with TRBJ1-2, with TRBD1 as a possible D gene (6 bases). Sequenced here: PBMCs, sampled approximately 40 days after the first yellow fever vaccination. The clonotype originates from a man between 18 and 35 years old who received the YFV17D yellow fever vaccine. CDR3 sequence reads: CASWGARIYTF. The DNA for the CDR3 is TGTGCCAGCTGGGGGGCCCGGATCTACACCTTC.